This passage covers 2 T cell receptor beta chains from one sample sequenced in a study of monozygotic twins with inflammatory bowel disease. One entry per CDR3 protein, without DNA, is what TCRdb gives after re-calling the 5' RACE reads. Its table lists 300,000 to 450,000 distinct CDR3 sequences. The material sequenced was blood. These receptors were taken from a human donor with ulcerative colitis or Crohn's disease, or a healthy co-twin of an affected twin (not recorded which).

The rearrangement uses TRBV20-1 and TRBJ2-7; TCRdb picks TRBD1, but there is no DNA to check that call. This CDR3 comprises 16 residues. Germline CDR1 DFQATT, CDR2 SNEGSKA (reference sequence). CDR3 sequence reads: CSARDYGTGGIYEQYF.

The rearrangement joins TRBV7-8 to TRBJ1-6; TCRdb calls TRBD1, which cannot be checked without DNA. CDR1 is SGHVS and CDR2 is FQNEAQ in the germline V gene. The CDR3 is made up of 16 amino acids. This CDR3 is CASSLNGQAFNSPLHF.